This TCR beta chain was profiled in a study of hypomethylating agent response in myelodysplastic syndrome. Clones were sequenced by immunoSEQ multiplex PCR, and TCRdb holds only the in-frame ones, with some missing. The sample has about 6,200 clones; 80% to 90% are singletons. Only a few counts were recorded for this clone. The ends were cut back, 6 bases at V and 2 bases at J, with 10 bases in the middle. Germline loops: CDR1 SQVTM, CDR2 ANQGSEA. The CDR3 consists of 12 residues. The rearrangement links TRBV29-1 to TRBJ1-1; tentative D call: TRBD1 (6 bases). The sequencing here drew on bone marrow, taken before or after starting hypomethylating agent treatment for myelodysplastic syndrome (not recorded which). This TCR derives from a human donor with myelodysplastic syndrome. CDR3 coding DNA: TGCAGCGTCCCGACAGGAAACACTGAAGCTTTCTTT. This encodes CSVPTGNTEAFF.